This T cell receptor beta chain was sequenced for a study of identifying expanded T cells in peripheral blood. After removal of 4 bases from V and 5 bases from J, the junction contained 16 bases not matched to a gene. The V gene's germline CDR1 is SGHTS and CDR2 YDEGEE. CDR3 length: 17 residues. Study-wide points: Clone count variance between roughly 2-week samples rose with total template count. Technical replicates showed about 1.2 changed clones; around two weeks 15 to 20; four weeks 19.

No infections or other immune events were documented during collection. Sequencing used immunoSEQ multiplex PCR; TCRdb keeps in-frame clones, though not all of them. The sample yields more than 55,000 clones, around 87% seen once. Comments on this clone: The antigen remains unidentified.

The material sequenced was blood. This chain joins TRBV5-8 and TRBJ1-2; TRBD1 aligns across 8 bases. This receptor was taken from a person aged 18 to 75 in good health. The CDR3 region is CASSLHLSDRDGYGYTF. The CDR3 nucleotides read TGTGCCAGCAGCCTACACCTATCGGACAGGGACGGGTATGGCTACACCTTC. The full variable domain, rest sourced from reference TRBV5-8 and TRBJ1-2, is EAGVTQSPTHLIKTRGQQATLRCSPISGHTSVYWYQQALGLGLQFLLWYDEGEERNRGNFPPRFSGRQFPNYSSELNVNALELEDSALYLCASSLHLSDRDGYGYTFGSGTRLTVV.